A selection of T cell receptor beta chains follows, all from one sample in a study of shared clonotypes between healthy human individuals. Using immunoSEQ multiplex PCR, the repertoire was profiled, and TCRdb retains in-frame clones only, with some absent. This table holds around 1.1 million clones, more than 75% found once. Sequencing input: memory CD4+ T cells from PBMCs. These receptors were obtained from a man younger than 30 in good health. Some clones in this sample may be carry-over from other donors' samples. Both conserved end residues are part of each CDR3. A D gene is named only where the DNA matches it firmly. Part of the rows lack a size; the others show once, few, many or a class for expanded clones.

J gene | V gene | D gene | clone size | CDR3 protein | CDR3 DNA
TRBJ2-2 | TRBV18 | - | - | CASSPPSSRNTGELFF | TGTGCCAGCTCACCACCGTCTAGCAGGAACACCGGGGAGCTGTTTTTT
TRBJ2-3 | TRBV4-1 | TRBD2 | - | CASSQDPSGNTDTQYF | TGCGCCAGCAGCCAAGATCCTAGCGGGAACACAGATACGCAGTATTTT
TRBJ2-5 | TRBV5-4 | - | - | CASSWGVDETQYF | TGTGCCAGCAGCTGGGGGGTAGATGAGACCCAGTACTTC
TRBJ1-1 | TRBV28 | - | - | CASSLDRIMNTEAFF | TGTGCCAGCAGTTTAGATCGGATCATGAACACTGAAGCTTTCTTT
TRBJ2-1 | TRBV7-9 | - | - | CATWGDSASSYNEQFF | TGTGCCACGTGGGGAGATTCGGCAAGCTCCTACAATGAGCAGTTCTTC
TRBJ2-1 | TRBV4-2 | TRBD2 | many | CASSQGTSGSEQFF | TGTGCCAGCAGCCAAGGGACTAGCGGGAGTGAGCAGTTCTTC
TRBJ2-3 | TRBV2 | - | - | CASSEVSDTQYF | TGTGCCAGCAGTGAAGTCTCTGATACGCAGTATTTT
TRBJ2-1 | TRBV29-1 | TRBD2 | - | CSVDFRLAVYNEQFF | TGCAGCGTTGATTTTCGGCTAGCGGTCTACAATGAGCAGTTCTTC
TRBJ1-4 | TRBV28 | - | - | CASSPPAGPINEKLFF | TGTGCCAGCAGTCCGCCGGCTGGTCCCATTAATGAAAAACTGTTTTTT
TRBJ2-6 | TRBV5-1 | - | - | CASSPLRSSGANVLTF | TGCGCCAGCAGCCCCCTCCGAAGCTCTGGGGCCAACGTCCTGACTTTC
TRBJ1-1 | TRBV5-4 | - | - | CASSLGAQVNTEAFF | TGTGCCAGCAGCTTAGGGGCACAGGTGAACACTGAAGCTTTCTTT
TRBJ1-1 | TRBV7-3 | - | - | CASSLSRGRTEAFF | TGTGCCAGCAGCTTATCTCGGGGACGCACTGAAGCTTTCTTT
TRBJ2-2 | TRBV25-1 | - | - | CASSTGFPGELFF | TGTGCCAGCAGCACAGGGTTCCCCGGGGAGCTGTTTTTT
TRBJ1-5 | TRBV5-8 | TRBD1 | - | CASSSGDRENQPQHF | TGTGCCAGCAGCAGCGGCGACAGGGAAAATCAGCCCCAGCATTTT
TRBJ2-3 | TRBV7-9 | TRBD2 | - | CASSLGASGSTDTQYF | TGTGCCAGCAGCTTAGGGGCTAGCGGTAGTACAGATACGCAGTATTTT
TRBJ2-7 | TRBV10-3 | TRBD2 | - | CAIRTSGGTYEQYF | TGTGCCATCAGGACTAGCGGGGGAACCTACGAGCAGTACTTC
TRBJ2-7 | TRBV29-1 | - | - | CSALTSRNNEQYF | TGCAGCGCTCTGACTAGTAGGAACAACGAGCAGTACTTC
TRBJ1-1 | TRBV7-6 | - | - | CASSSTGSRGGTAFF | TGTGCCAGCAGCTCGACAGGCTCGCGGGGTGGAACAGCTTTCTTT
TRBJ2-1 | TRBV7-9 | TRBD2 | once | CATRRGTSGRPETYNEQFF | TGTGCCACCCGTAGGGGGACTAGCGGGAGGCCAGAGACATACAATGAGCAGTTCTTC